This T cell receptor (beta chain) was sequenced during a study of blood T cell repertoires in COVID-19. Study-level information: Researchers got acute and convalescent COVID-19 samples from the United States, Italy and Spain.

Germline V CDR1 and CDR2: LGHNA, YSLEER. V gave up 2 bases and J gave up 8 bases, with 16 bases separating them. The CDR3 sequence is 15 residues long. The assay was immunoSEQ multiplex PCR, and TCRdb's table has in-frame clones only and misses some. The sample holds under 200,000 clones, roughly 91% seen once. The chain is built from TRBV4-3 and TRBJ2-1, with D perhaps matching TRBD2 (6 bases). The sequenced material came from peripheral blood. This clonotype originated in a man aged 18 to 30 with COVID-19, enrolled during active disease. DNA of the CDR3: TGCGCCAGCAGCCAACAGACTAGTGATTTCGATGAGCAGTTCTTC. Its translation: CASSQQTSDFDEQFF.